This TCR beta chain originates from a study of metastatic and nonmetastatic thyroid tumors. Study overall: Repertoire comparisons spanned blood and tumor or nodule tissue from malignant and benign thyroid patients.

Methods used by the authors: CDR3 differences across clinicopathological groups were used to build a distant-metastasis classifier for papillary thyroid cancer. TCRdb re-analyzed the PCR reads through MiXCR. TCRdb's processing, not the study's, gives the V and J calls here. This sample has some 19,000 clones, with about 30% found just once. This clone was observed a handful of times. The antigen is not known. All patients reached thyroid surgery having received no treatment beforehand. Looked up from germline, CDR1 is MNHEY and CDR2 is SMNVEV (reference sequence). The CDR3 extends over 13 amino acids. Trimming stripped 3 bases from V and 4 bases from J, with 9 bases between. Study-level findings and limits: Relative to benign nodules, malignant thyroid tumors were reportedly characterized by significantly elevated TCR beta diversity in blood and tumor.

The sequence derives from a female donor with papillary thyroid cancer or a benign thyroid nodule (not recorded which). Some clones in this sample may be carry-over from other donors' samples. The V gene is TRBV27, the J gene TRBJ1-1; D uncertain. Sequencing was performed on tumor tissue. The CDR3 protein is CASSFTPITEAFF. In DNA form, the CDR3 reads TGTGCCAGCAGTTTTACCCCGATCACTGAAGCTTTCTTT.